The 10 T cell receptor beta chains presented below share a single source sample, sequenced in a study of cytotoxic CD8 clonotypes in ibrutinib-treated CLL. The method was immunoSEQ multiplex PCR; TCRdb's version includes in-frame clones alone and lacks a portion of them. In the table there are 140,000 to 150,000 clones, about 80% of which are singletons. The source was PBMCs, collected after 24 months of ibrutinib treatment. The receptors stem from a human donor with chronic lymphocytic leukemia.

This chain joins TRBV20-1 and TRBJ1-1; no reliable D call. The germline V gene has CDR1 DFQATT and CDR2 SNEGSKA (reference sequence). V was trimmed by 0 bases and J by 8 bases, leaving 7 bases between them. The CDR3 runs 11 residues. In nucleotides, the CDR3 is TGCAGTGCTAGAGAAAGTCTAGAAGCTTTCTTT. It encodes CSARESLEAFF.

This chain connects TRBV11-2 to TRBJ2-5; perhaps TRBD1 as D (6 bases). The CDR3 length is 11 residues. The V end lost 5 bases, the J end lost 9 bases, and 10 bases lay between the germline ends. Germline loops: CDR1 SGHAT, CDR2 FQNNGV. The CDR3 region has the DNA TGTGCCAGCAGCCCCAGGGGTCCCCAGTACTTC. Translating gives CASSPRGPQYF.

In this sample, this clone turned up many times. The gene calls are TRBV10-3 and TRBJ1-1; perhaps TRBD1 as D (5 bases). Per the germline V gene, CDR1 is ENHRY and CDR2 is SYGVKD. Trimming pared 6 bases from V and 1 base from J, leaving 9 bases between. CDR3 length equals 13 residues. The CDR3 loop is CAIRGRGNTEAFF. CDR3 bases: TGTGCCATCAGGGGACGGGGGAACACTGAAGCTTTCTTT.

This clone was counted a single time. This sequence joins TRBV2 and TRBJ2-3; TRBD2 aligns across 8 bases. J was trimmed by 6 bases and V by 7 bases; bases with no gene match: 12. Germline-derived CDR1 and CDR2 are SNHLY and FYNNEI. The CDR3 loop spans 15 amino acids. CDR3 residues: CASTPVGGGGDTQYF. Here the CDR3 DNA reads TGTGCCAGCACCCCGGTGGGCGGCGGGGGGGATACGCAGTATTTT.

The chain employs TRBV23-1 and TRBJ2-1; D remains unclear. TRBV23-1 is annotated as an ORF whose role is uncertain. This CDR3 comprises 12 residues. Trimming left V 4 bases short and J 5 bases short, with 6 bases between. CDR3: CASSPRNNEQFF. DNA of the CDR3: TGCGCCAGCAGTCCGCGGAACAATGAGCAGTTCTTC.

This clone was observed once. CDR3 region: CASSLMESNQPQHF. The CDR3 DNA reads as TGTGCCAGCAGCTTAATGGAGAGCAATCAGCCCCAGCATTTT. V usage is TRBV7-2 and J usage is TRBJ1-5; D ambiguous. Trimming took 2 bases from V and 1 from J, leaving 6 bases between them. The CDR3 runs 14 residues. The V gene's germline CDR1 is SGHTA and CDR2 FQGNSA.

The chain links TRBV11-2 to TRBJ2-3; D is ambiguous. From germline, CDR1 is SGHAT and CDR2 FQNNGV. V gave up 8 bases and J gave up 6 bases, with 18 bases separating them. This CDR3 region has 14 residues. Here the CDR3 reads CASGRTTLGDTQYF. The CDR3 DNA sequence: TGTGCCAGCGGAAGGACCACACTGGGGGATACGCAGTATTTT. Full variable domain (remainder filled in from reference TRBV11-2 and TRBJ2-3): EAGVAQSPRYKIIEKRQSVAFWCNPISGHATLYWYQQILGQGPKLLIQFQNNGVVDDSQLPKDRFSAERLKGVDSTLKIQPAKLEDSAVYLCASGRTTLGDTQYFGPGTRLTVL.

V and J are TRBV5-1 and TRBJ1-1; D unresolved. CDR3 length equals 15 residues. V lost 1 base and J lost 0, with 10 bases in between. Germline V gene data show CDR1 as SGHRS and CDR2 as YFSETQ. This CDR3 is CASSLLDTLNTEAFF. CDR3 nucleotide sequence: TGCGCCAGCAGCTTGCTAGACACGCTGAACACTGAAGCTTTCTTT.

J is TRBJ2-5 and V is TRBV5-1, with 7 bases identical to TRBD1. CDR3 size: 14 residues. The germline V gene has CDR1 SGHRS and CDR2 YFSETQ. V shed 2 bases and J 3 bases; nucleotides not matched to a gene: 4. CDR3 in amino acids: CASSFRGTEETQYF. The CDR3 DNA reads TGCGCCAGCAGCTTCCGTGGGACAGAAGAGACCCAGTACTTC.

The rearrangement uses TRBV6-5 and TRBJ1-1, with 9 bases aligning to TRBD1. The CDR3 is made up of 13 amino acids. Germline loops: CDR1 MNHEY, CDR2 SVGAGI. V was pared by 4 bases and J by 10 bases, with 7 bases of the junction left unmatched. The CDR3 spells CASSSGTGRAAFF. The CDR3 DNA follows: TGTGCCAGCAGTTCAGGGACAGGGCGGGCAGCTTTCTTT.